The present TCR beta chain was sequenced within a study of T cell responses to AZD1222 COVID-19 vaccine. Data came from immunoSEQ multiplex PCR; TCRdb stores just in-frame clones and leaves some out. In the table there are around 80,000 clones, 70% to 90% of which are singletons. This CDR3 spans 15 amino acids. CDR1 is MNHEY, CDR2 SVGAGI, per germline. The junction had 6 bases not matched to a gene; V was cut back by 6 bases and J by 2 bases. The V and J genes are TRBV6-5 and TRBJ1-4, with 7 bases that match TRBD1. The source was peripheral blood, collected 28 days after the second AZD1222 dose. This clonotype was obtained from an adult who received the AZD1222 COVID-19 vaccine. CDR3 nucleotide sequence: TGTGCCAGCAGACCCTCAGGGGGGACTAATGAAAAACTGTTTTTT. Protein product: CASRPSGGTNEKLFF.